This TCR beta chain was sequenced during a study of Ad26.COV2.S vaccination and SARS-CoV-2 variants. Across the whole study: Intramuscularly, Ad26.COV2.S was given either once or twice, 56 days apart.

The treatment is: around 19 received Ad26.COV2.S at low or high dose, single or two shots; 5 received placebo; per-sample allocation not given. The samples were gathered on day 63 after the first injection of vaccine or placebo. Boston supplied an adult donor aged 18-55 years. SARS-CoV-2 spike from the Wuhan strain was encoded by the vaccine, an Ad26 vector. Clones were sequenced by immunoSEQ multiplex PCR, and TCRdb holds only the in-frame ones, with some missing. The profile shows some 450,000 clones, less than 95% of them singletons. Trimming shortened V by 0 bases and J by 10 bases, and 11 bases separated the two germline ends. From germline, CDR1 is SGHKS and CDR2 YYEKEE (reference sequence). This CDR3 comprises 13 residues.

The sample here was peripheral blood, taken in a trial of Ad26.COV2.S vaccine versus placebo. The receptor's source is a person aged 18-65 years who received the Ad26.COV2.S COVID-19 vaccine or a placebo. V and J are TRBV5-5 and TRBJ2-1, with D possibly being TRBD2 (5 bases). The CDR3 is CASSLAGGREQFF. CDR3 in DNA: TGTGCCAGCAGCTTGGCCGGAGGACGGGAGCAGTTCTTC.